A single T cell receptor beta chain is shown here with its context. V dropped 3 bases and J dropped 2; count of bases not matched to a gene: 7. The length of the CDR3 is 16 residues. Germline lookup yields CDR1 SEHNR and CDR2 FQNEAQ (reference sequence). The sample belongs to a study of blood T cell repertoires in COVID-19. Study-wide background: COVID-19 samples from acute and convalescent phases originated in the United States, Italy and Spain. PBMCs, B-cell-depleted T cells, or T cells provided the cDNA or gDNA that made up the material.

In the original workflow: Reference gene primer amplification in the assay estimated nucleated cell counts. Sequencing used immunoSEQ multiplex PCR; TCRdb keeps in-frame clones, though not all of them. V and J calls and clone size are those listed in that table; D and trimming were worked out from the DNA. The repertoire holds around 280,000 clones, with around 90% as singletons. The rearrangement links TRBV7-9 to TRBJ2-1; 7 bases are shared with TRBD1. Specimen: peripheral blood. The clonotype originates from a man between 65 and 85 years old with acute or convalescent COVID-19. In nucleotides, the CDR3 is TGTGCCAGCAGCTTGTCAGGGGGAAAAGCCTACAATGAGCAGTTCTTC. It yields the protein CASSLSGGKAYNEQFF.